This T cell receptor beta chain came from a study of cytomegalovirus exposure and HLA in healthy donors (dated by TCRdb to about 2017). Background on the whole study: An earlier analysis of approximately 640 of the donors reported approximately 270 Gb of sequence data and around 110 million unique TCR beta sequences from 150 million to 200 million T cells. Approximately 310 gigabases of sequencing data and roughly 80 million unique TCR sequences made up an early release that covered 500 to 700 HLA-typed donors. Of the 300 to 500 genotyped donors, less than 90% were placed in the genetic ancestry cluster associated with self-reported Caucasian donors. The study aimed to test whether signatures of past pathogen exposure could be identified by cataloging public T cell receptors. The study used immunosequencing to profile the T cell repertoires of around 600 subjects and linked those repertoires to cytomegalovirus serostatus. Besides the first cohort of 666 subjects, a separate validation cohort made up of over 95 different subjects was used. To predict cytomegalovirus infection status, the study combined high-throughput TCR immunosequencing, statistical association of individual TCRs with disease status, and machine learning. A later analysis re-examined previously published TCR beta repertoires from hundreds of donors and added high-resolution HLA genotyping to investigate patterns of TCR occurrence. In the later analysis, no new phenotypic data were used to find candidate immune exposures; instead, reliance was placed on TCR beta sequences and their occurrence across donors. An earlier analysis of more than 450 of the donors used high-throughput TCR beta sequencing to judge whether each TCR beta V gene segment behaved as functional or pseudogenic. Donor age, sex, ethnicity and CMV serostatus were compiled alongside the repertoire data. A later genetic analysis used genome-wide SNP genotypes for about three fifths of the 666 donors, treating that subset as a discovery cohort. All discovery cohort repertoires had been generated on a single sequencing platform. Both class I and class II loci were covered by HLA typing, at four-digit resolution. The number of donors typed differed by locus, with roughly 620-640 for A, B, C, DRB1 and DQB1, roughly 520 for DQA1, 606 for DPA1, and some 440 for DPB1. A handful of DR-DQ haplotypes were handled as single units for association and clustering because linkage in the cohort was strong. Across under 500 genotyped donors of the cohort, an average of about 240,000 unique TCR beta nucleotide sequences per donor were sequenced, and around 19% of those sequences were non-productive.

In the case of this clone: Its binding antigen is unknown.

General findings and caveats noted by the study authors: Some IMGT-functional V segments, including TRBV6-2 and TRBV6-3, could not be told apart with the 87-base-pair reads, so those segments were excluded. Immune exposure information for the cohort was limited to CMV serostatus. In this cohort, only TCR beta chains were sequenced, and detectable features were limited by the absence of alpha or paired-chain data. The classifier was reported to diagnose cytomegalovirus status with high specificity and sensitivity in both the original cohort and the validation cohort. A later analysis reported that several top co-occurrence clusters appeared linked to parvovirus B19, influenza, CMV and Epstein-Barr virus. In an earlier analysis of over 550 of the donors, most TCR beta V segments were observed in productive rearrangements about 87% or about 30% of the time, broadly matching IMGT annotations. A total of fewer than 200 TCR beta chains were listed by the study as associated with cytomegalovirus. In a later analysis, 15,000 to 20,000 TCR beta sequences were associated with specific HLA alleles at a false discovery rate of 0.05. Sequencing depth was assumed to be roughly uniform across donors in the presence/absence analyses, though that assumption may not hold. According to a later analysis, TCR association rates differed among HLA loci, with DRB1 alleles showing the most associated TCRs and HLA-C alleles showing the fewest. The authors suggested that the approach could potentially be extended to other disease states and immunological phenotypes. A later analysis found that HLA-associated TCR beta chains were more clonally expanded and had lower generation probabilities than equally common non-associated chains. A group of highly shared sequence variants was considered likely to be a technical artifact of the sequencing pipeline. A further reported finding was that TCR beta sequences accurately predicted the HLA-A and HLA-B alleles for most subjects in the first cohort. According to a later analysis, most CMV-associated TCR beta chains appeared to be HLA-restricted, and the HLA associations seemed to be driven largely by CMV exposure. According to a later genetic analysis, donors in an Asian-associated ancestry cluster had fewer N-insertions in productive TCRs than the approximately 650-donor mean. A few of the identified cytomegalovirus-associated TCR beta chains were confirmed in vitro to be specific for cytomegalovirus antigens. A later genetic analysis associated a missense DCLRE1C variant with V-gene and J-gene trimming of TCR beta chains, and an independent cohort replicated the association. Most TCR sequences were seen in very few donors, while some public TCRs were found in many individuals. Assigning TCR associations to individual alleles was difficult when HLA alleles, especially DR and DQ, strongly co-occurred. Linkage disequilibrium might explain the correlated functional status among segregating V segments, but an unknown experimental factor could not be ruled out. Because HLA typing was missing for some donors at each locus, association tests included only the typed subset. Because counts were too low, about 17 rarely observed V segments, including chromosome 9 orphons, were excluded from the earlier analysis of around 590 of the donors.

The receptor library was made with the immunoSEQ multiplex PCR assay. For the multiplex PCR, a mixture combining 60 forward primers for TCR Vbeta segments and 13 reverse primers for TCR Jbeta segments was used. Amplification of the CDR3 region of rearranged TCR beta genes was performed with a multiplex PCR assay on genomic DNA. The Illumina HiSeq System was used to sequence the amplified TCR beta libraries as 87-base-pair reads. The study's processing was this. A later analysis tallied tens of millions of unique TCR beta chains across the 666 repertoires, and about 10 million of those chains were shared by two or more donors. Raw reads were error-corrected and collapsed into unique sequences by a nearest-neighbor algorithm in which closely related sequences were merged to remove PCR and sequencing errors. Alignment of CDR3 sequences to IMGT reference sequences was used to assign V, D and J gene segments. Each retained sequence needed at least a six-nucleotide match to both a V gene segment and a J gene segment. Rearrangements were classified as productive when the CDR3 lacked stop codons and remained in frame with V and J, and all other rearrangements were classified as non-productive. CDR3 was defined by IMGT convention, running from the second conserved V-encoded cysteine to the conserved J-encoded phenylalanine. Sequences without an unambiguous match to a single V gene segment were excluded from the earlier analysis of over 500 of the donors. An earlier analysis of approximately 590 of the donors classified V segments as functional when productive rearrangements were above 56.7% and as segregating when the standard deviation between donors was above 5%. A statistical classification framework was built to diagnose cytomegalovirus status from the catalog of TCR beta chain sequences. In a later analysis, TCR nucleotide sequences were compared against IMGT/GENE-DB human TR gene sequences so that V and J genes could be assigned. The TCRdist pipeline was used in a later analysis to assign CDR3 sequences and most-parsimonious VDJ recombination scenarios. In a later analysis, every TCR beta chain was defined by the combination of its CDR3 amino acid sequence and its V-gene family, and reads without a unique V-gene family were dropped. To address suspected cross-contamination and a sequencing artifact, a later analysis removed 592 highly shared, low-generation-probability nucleotide sequences. In a later analysis, a clonal expansion index was calculated for each public chain from normalized within-repertoire ranks of inferred template counts. Generation probabilities in a later analysis came from a VDJ recombination model fitted to out-of-frame rearrangements, and those results were checked against IGoR. Hypergeometric tests were used in a later analysis to score TCR-TCR, TCR-HLA and TCR-CMV co-occurrence, with a repertoire-size bias correction applied to the TCR pairs. False discovery rates were estimated in a later analysis by permuting HLA or CMV assignments 20 times. In a later analysis, co-occurring TCRs were grouped using DBSCAN, and TCRdist sequence similarity was added for clustering within HLA-allele-positive subsets. Repertoires with fewer than 30,000 or more than 120,000 public chains were left out of co-occurrence clustering, as were four to six repertoires with anomalous nucleotide sharing. The clones in this table, taken by TCRdb from immuneACCESS, are in-frame only. Not every clone is retained; where verified, under half of the shortfall comes from an unresolved V gene, and the cause of the rest is unknown. V, J and clone size were drawn from that table, and D and trimming were deduced from the DNA. This sample's listing comprises some 84,000 clones. The ten largest clones capture 0.58% of the sample.

CDR1 and CDR2 are drawn from the germline V gene: MDHEN, SYDVKM. The germline V end is reduced by 6 bases and the J end by 5 bases; junction bases left unmatched: 12. The CDR3 spans 16 residues, from the cysteine through the phenylalanine. Of the read, only the CDR3 DNA is kept; its 48 bases are in frame from base 1. The cohort comprised around 690 healthy bone marrow donors. At the time of sampling, all cohort members were nominally healthy, though unrecorded immune exposures were likely present. The donor tested CMV seronegative and was one of the 352 seronegative cohort members. Every donor gave a peripheral blood sample, and the peripheral blood mononuclear cells from that sample were used for TCR beta sequencing. Genomic DNA extraction from the blood cell samples was performed with the Qiagen DNeasy Blood Extraction Kit.

The origin of this receptor is a man aged 50 or older in good health and CMV-seronegative. Material: PBMCs. The chain uses TRBV28 and TRBJ2-3, with 9 bases matching TRBD1. The CDR3 is CASRPHRGRGRDTQYF. Read as DNA, the sequence is TGTGCCAGCAGACCCCACAGGGGGCGAGGCAGAGATACGCAGTATTTT.